The source of this TCR beta chain is a study of T cells in Graves' hyperthyroidism and ophthalmopathy. This clonotype was seen repeatedly, ten times or more. Trimming removed 5 bases at V and 5 bases at J, with 13 bases between. The CDR3 extends over 14 amino acids. Looked up from germline, CDR1 is PRHDT and CDR2 is FYEKMQ (reference sequence). Amplification targeted TCR beta CDR3 regions from RNA transcripts. Using the HTBI primer set, a first-round RT-PCR was run on the TCR CDR3. Each CDR3 protein is one row after TCRdb ran MiXCR on the multiplex PCR reads. The table includes about 200,000 distinct CDR3 sequences, about a sixth detected once.

The chain employs TRBV13 and TRBJ1-5; D is perhaps TRBD1 (6 bases). The sample comprised blood. This TCR came from a woman aged 45-65 years with Graves' hyperthyroidism. CDR3 DNA: TGTGCCAGCAGCCAAGGACAGAGGCATCAGCCCCAGCATTTT. It yields the protein CASSQGQRHQPQHF.